Below, 4 T cell receptor beta chains from the same sample are listed, as sequenced in a study of blood T cell repertoires in COVID-19 (dated by TCRdb to 2019 to 2021). Receptor amplification or capture employed the immunoSEQ multiplex PCR assay. Drawn from immuneACCESS, this table holds only the in-frame rearrangements with V and J called that TCRdb kept. Clones are partly lost; checked studies trace under half to an unresolved V gene and leave the rest unexplained. A total of fewer than 300,000 clones appear in this sample, roughly 85% of them only once. Of the sample, 2.5% to 3.5% is held by the ten largest clones. The specimen sequenced was peripheral blood. The receptors shown here come from a woman between 18 and 30 years old with acute or convalescent COVID-19.

V and J are TRBV6-5 and TRBJ1-2, with 7 bases fitting TRBD1. V lost 6 bases and J lost 8; bases outside the gene matches: 9. The CDR3 is 13 residues long. Germline CDR1 and CDR2: MNHEY and SVGAGI. The CDR3 loop is CASRDDRVGGYTF. As DNA, the CDR3 is TGTGCCAGCAGGGATGACAGGGTAGGAGGCTACACCTTC.

V gene TRBV28 combines with J gene TRBJ1-1; D ambiguous. Germline-derived CDR1 and CDR2 are MDHEN and SYDVKM. CDR3 length: 15 amino acids. The V and J ends lost 1 base and 4 bases respectively, with 13 bases between them. The DNA for the CDR3 is TGTGCCAGCAGTTTATATCGGGTGGTCGCCACTGAAGCTTTCTTT. Its protein product is CASSLYRVVATEAFF.

The chain is built from TRBV27 and TRBJ2-7, with D possibly matching TRBD2 (6 bases). This CDR3 spans 14 amino acids. Germline lookup yields CDR1 MNHEY and CDR2 SMNVEV (reference sequence). V dropped 5 bases and J dropped 3 bases, with 14 bases sitting between them. Written as DNA, the CDR3 is TGTGCCAGCAGTGTCGGGGGAAACGGCTACGAGCAGTACTTC. Protein: CASSVGGNGYEQYF.

The chain has TRBV19 and TRBJ1-1; the D gene is possibly TRBD1 (5 bases). The V gene lost 9 bases and the J gene lost 2 bases, with 13 bases spanning the gap. The CDR3 covers 13 residues. Germline V gene sequence: CDR1 LNHDA, CDR2 SQIVND (reference sequence). CDR3 protein: CASSLQGNTEAFF. CDR3 DNA: TGTGCCAGCAGCCTCCAGGGTAACACTGAAGCTTTCTTT.